This T cell receptor beta chain was sequenced in a study of T-cell reconstitution after alpha-beta-depleted transplantation in children. The V end lost 1 base, the J end lost 1 base, and 2 bases lay between the germline ends. Germline values: CDR1 DFQATT, CDR2 SNEGSKA (reference sequence). This CDR3 spans 12 amino acids. Library preparation (for TCRbeta) was performed with unique molecular identifiers. TCRdb re-derived calls from the PCR reads in MiXCR, one entry per CDR3 protein. The repertoire holds 400,000 to 500,000 distinct CDR3 sequences, with approximately 10% as singletons. The sequencing here drew on PBMCs from the stem cell graft donor, taken from the stem cell graft. The chain links TRBV20-1 to TRBJ1-5; the D is unclear. The clonotype comes from a human donor who donated a stem cell graft to a child with acute myeloid leukemia. The CDR3 nucleotides read TGCAGTGCTAGAGCGAGCAATCAGCCCCAGCATTTT. Protein: CSARASNQPQHF.